These 13 T cell receptor beta chains were all obtained from the same sample, sequenced in a study of blood T cells in healthy people across ages. Sample-barcoded 5' priming and a J-beta primer mix drove a second PCR of roughly 6 to 12 cycles. TCRdb reprocessed the 5' RACE reads with MiXCR, giving one entry per CDR3 protein. The table shows around 690,000 distinct CDR3 sequences, with around three fifths occurring only once. Sequenced sample: blood. All receptors derive from a man aged 55 to 70 in good health.

This clonotype was seen at least ten times. CDR3 coding DNA: TGTGCCAGCAGCCAATCCGTGACGGGTGAGCAGTTCTTC. Its translation is CASSQSVTGEQFF. This chain joins TRBV3-1 and TRBJ2-1; D gene ambiguous. Per the germline V gene, CDR1 is LGHDT and CDR2 is YNNKEL (reference sequence). V lost 2 bases, J lost 9 bases, and 11 bases lay in between. The CDR3 extends over 13 amino acids.

The DNA for the CDR3 is TGTGCCAGCGGCAGGGTGGATGGCTACACCTTC. Translated: CASGRVDGYTF. The V gene is TRBV12-3 or TRBV12-4, the J gene TRBJ1-2; TRBD1 might be the D (5 bases). Trimming took 8 bases from V and 6 from J, leaving 10 bases between them. CDR3 length equals 11 residues.

This clonotype occurred a few times. The J gene is TRBJ1-6, the V gene TRBV27; weak D call: TRBD1 (6 bases). CDR3 length: 13 residues. V lost 6 bases and J 7 bases, leaving 10 bases between the germline ends. The germline CDR1 and CDR2 sequences are MNHEY and SMNVEV (reference sequence). The CDR3 nucleotides are TGTGCCAGCAGATGGGACATAAATTCACCCCTCCACTTT. Translating it yields CASRWDINSPLHF.

V usage is TRBV2 and J usage is TRBJ2-1; D gene uncertain. Germline CDR1 SNHLY, CDR2 FYNNEI. The CDR3 is 12 residues long. V shed 4 bases and J shed 7 bases, with 8 bases lying between them. DNA of the CDR3: TGTGCCAGCAGTGCCGGTTGGAATGAGCAGTTCTTC. Amino acids: CASSAGWNEQFF. The full variable domain, with the rest looked up from reference TRBV2 and TRBJ2-1, is EPEVTQTPSHQVTQMGQEVILRCVPISNHLYFYWYRQILGQKVEFLVSFYNNEISEKSEIFDDQFSVERPDGSNFTLKIRSTKLEDSAMYFCASSAGWNEQFFGPGTRLTVL.

This clonotype was detected a few times. V usage is TRBV12-3 or TRBV12-4 and J usage is TRBJ1-2, with unresolved D. The length of the CDR3 is 15 residues. Trimming removed 3 bases from V and 0 bases from J, with 11 bases in between. The CDR3 DNA reads TGTGCCAGCAGTTTGGGTGGCGAAGCTAACTATGGCTACACCTTC. Amino acid sequence: CASSLGGEANYGYTF.

The chain recombines TRBV27 with TRBJ2-6; 11 bases agree with TRBD1. The CDR3 runs 17 residues. The V segment lost 2 bases and the J segment 2 bases; nucleotides outside the gene matches: 2. The germline CDR1 and CDR2 sequences are MNHEY and SMNVEV (reference sequence). In nucleotides, the CDR3 is TGTGCCAGCAGTTTAGGGACAGGGGGAGCTGGGGCCAACGTCCTGACTTTC. It is translated as CASSLGTGGAGANVLTF.

The chain employs TRBV10-3 and TRBJ2-1; either TRBD1 or TRBD2 may supply D (5 bases each). This CDR3 contains 14 residues. V lost 10 bases, J lost 5 bases, and 18 bases lay in between. From germline, CDR1 is ENHRY and CDR2 SYGVKD. CDR3 DNA sequence: TGTGCCACCGACCGGGACCGGGACCACAATGAGCAGTTCTTC. Residues: CATDRDRDHNEQFF.

This chain joins TRBV6-1 and TRBJ2-5; 9 bases align to TRBD1. V lost 0 bases to trimming and J lost 6 bases; unmatched junction nucleotides: 11. CDR3 length: 17 amino acids. Germline V gene sequence: CDR1 MNHNS, CDR2 SASEGT. This CDR3 reads CASSEAGGPGQGKTQYF. The CDR3 region has the DNA TGTGCCAGCAGTGAAGCGGGCGGACCGGGACAGGGAAAGACCCAGTACTTC.

This chain connects TRBV2 to TRBJ2-5; 10 bases are a match to TRBD1. CDR3 length: 16 residues. The J segment lost 4 bases and the V segment lost 5 bases, leaving 10 bases of the junction unmatched. Germline V lookup: CDR1 SNHLY, CDR2 FYNNEI. CDR3 in DNA: TGTGCCAGCAGTTATCAGGGACAGGGGAGAACAGAGACCCAGTACTTC. Translated, it gives CASSYQGQGRTETQYF.

This clonotype was seen a single time. The CDR3 nucleotides are TGTGCCAGCATCCCCCCCCCAGGGAGCTCCTACAATGAGCAGTTCTTC. Amino acids: CASIPPPGSSYNEQFF. The genes are TRBV28 and TRBJ2-1; D may match TRBD1 or TRBD2 (5 bases each). This CDR3 has 16 residues. The germline gives CDR1 MDHEN, CDR2 SYDVKM. The germline V and J ends were trimmed by 7 bases and 0 bases, with 16 bases remaining between them.

The rearrangement links TRBV6-4 to TRBJ2-5; 9 nucleotides line up with TRBD2. The CDR3 contains 15 residues. Germline V lookup: CDR1 MRHNA, CDR2 SNTAGT. Trimming took 6 bases from V and 11 from J; bases not matched to a gene: 16. The CDR3 sequence: CASSAGGLAASEQYF. DNA for the CDR3: TGTGCCAGCAGCGCGGGGGGGCTAGCGGCGAGTGAGCAGTACTTC.

This sequence joins TRBV12-5 and TRBJ2-1; no reliable D call. Germline CDR1 LGHNT, CDR2 FRNRAP. Trimming stripped 6 bases from V and 9 bases from J, with 9 bases between. The CDR3 has 11 amino acids. The CDR3 loop reads CASGLDSEQFF. In DNA, the CDR3 is TGTGCTAGTGGCCTGGATTCTGAGCAGTTCTTC.

This chain uses TRBV5-5 with TRBJ2-4, with a tentative D call TRBD2 (7 bases). Germline V gene lookup returns CDR1 SGHKS and CDR2 YYEKEE (reference sequence). The CDR3 consists of 16 residues. Deletions cut 4 bases from V and 6 bases from J, with 20 bases between. CDR3: CASSPDPGGLGNIQYF. The CDR3 bases are TGTGCCAGCAGCCCTGATCCGGGGGGCCTTGGAAACATTCAGTACTTC. Looking up the rest from reference TRBV5-5 and TRBJ2-4 gives the full variable domain: DAGVTQSPTHLIKTRGQQVTLRCSPISGHKSVSWYQQVLGQGPQFIFQYYEKEERGRGNFPDRFSARQFPNYSSELNVNALLLGDSALYLCASSPDPGGLGNIQYFGAGTRLSVL.